What follows are 27 T cell receptor beta chains derived from one specimen sequenced in a study of metastatic and nonmetastatic thyroid tumors. TCRdb called clones again from the PCR reads with MiXCR. The sample yields 75,000 to 100,000 clones, over 9.5% seen once. There were no patients who had received any treatment before thyroid surgery. The sequenced material came from blood. The receptors were gathered from a female donor with papillary thyroid cancer or a benign thyroid nodule (not recorded which). Some clones in this sample may be carry-over from other donors' samples.

Worth noting for this clone: A clone one base away is much larger, so this may be a read error. Other DNA sequences of this sample code for an identical CDR3. This rearrangement joins TRBV5-1 to TRBJ2-4; perhaps D is TRBD1 or TRBD2 (5 bases each). Germline CDR1 SGHRS, CDR2 YFSETQ. The CDR3 contains 14 residues. Trimming pared 0 bases from V and 8 bases from J, leaving 12 bases between. CDR3 residues: CASSLARQGDIQYF. The CDR3 DNA is TGCGCCAGCAGCTTGGCCCGTCAGGGAGACATTCAGTACTTC.

J is TRBJ2-7 and V is TRBV3-1, with 7 bases that match TRBD1. The V and J ends lost 5 bases and 8 bases, in that order; junction bases with no gene match: 6. Germline CDR1 and CDR2: LGHDT and YNNKEL (reference sequence). The CDR3 sequence is 12 residues long. The CDR3, as DNA: TGTGCCAGCAGCAAGGACAGGTATAAGCAGTACTTC. It translates to CASSKDRYKQYF.

In this sample, this clone turned up many times. The CDR3 nucleotides read TGTGCCAGCAGCCTTCGGACAGCGAACACTGAAGCTTTCTTT. Its protein product is CASSLRTANTEAFF. V gene TRBV7-2 combines with J gene TRBJ1-1; D is possibly TRBD1 (6 bases). CDR1 and CDR2 (germline): SGHTA, FQGNSA. The length of the CDR3 is 14 residues. V was cut by 5 bases and J by 1 base, with 11 bases left in between. Together with reference TRBV7-2 and TRBJ1-1, the CDR3 gives the full variable domain: GAGVSQSPSNKVTEKGKDVELRCDPISGHTALYWYRQSLGQGLEFLIYFQGNSAPDKSGLPSDRFSAERTGGSVSTLTIQRTQQEDSAVYLCASSLRTANTEAFFGQGTRLTVV.

This clone was seen at least ten times. The V call is TRBV6-1, the J call TRBJ1-1; tentative D call: TRBD1 (5 bases). V was clipped by 7 bases and J by 1 base, with 10 bases between them. The CDR3 covers 13 residues. Looked up from germline, CDR1 is MNHNS and CDR2 is SASEGT. CDR3 bases: TGTGCCAGCATTGACGACAGGAACACTGAAGCTTTCTTT. Its protein product is CASIDDRNTEAFF.

This clone was counted at least ten times. Other nucleotide sequences in the sample specify the same CDR3. The chain joins TRBV9 to TRBJ2-3, with D possibly TRBD2 on 5 matching bases. There are 14 residues in the CDR3. V was shortened by 1 base and J by 2 bases, with 8 bases between the two germline ends. Germline V CDR1 and CDR2: SGDLS, YYNGEE. The CDR3 is CASSVLADTDTQYF. CDR3 coding DNA: TGTGCCAGCAGCGTACTAGCTGACACAGATACGCAGTATTTT.

This clone occurred many times. V is TRBV6-2 or TRBV6-3 and J is TRBJ2-1; 15 bases match TRBD2. The CDR3 runs to 15 residues. CDR1 and CDR2 (germline): MNHEY, SVGEGT. The trim removed 8 bases at V and 12 bases at J, leaving 11 bases unmatched. In DNA form, the CDR3 reads TGTGCCAGCGGGGGACTAGCGGGAGGCGCGTGGGGGCAGTTCTTC. Amino acids: CASGGLAGGAWGQFF.

This clone was detected many times. This sequence joins TRBV6-5 and TRBJ2-2; either TRBD1 or TRBD2 may fit D (5 bases each). The CDR3 runs 17 residues. The V and J ends lost 0 bases and 6 bases respectively, with 17 bases between them. Germline V lookup: CDR1 MNHEY, CDR2 SVGAGI. The CDR3 DNA is TGTGCCAGCAGTTACTCGCAAGGGACCATTCAACCCGGGGAGCTGTTTTTT. This gives the protein CASSYSQGTIQPGELFF.

This clone was counted ten times or more. The J gene is TRBJ2-3, the V gene TRBV5-4; the D gene is possibly TRBD2 (6 bases). Germline values: CDR1 SGHNT, CDR2 YYREEE (reference sequence). The CDR3 loop spans 14 amino acids. The germline V and J ends were trimmed by 1 base and 6 bases, with 12 bases remaining between them. The CDR3 loop is CASSLRRERDTQYF. In nucleotides, the CDR3 is TGTGCCAGCAGCTTGAGACGGGAGAGGGATACGCAGTATTTT.

This clone was seen at least ten times. This rearrangement joins TRBV28 to TRBJ2-7; the D gene is possibly TRBD2 (5 bases). Germline V gene data show CDR1 as MDHEN and CDR2 as SYDVKM. The CDR3 extends over 14 amino acids. Trimming removed 4 bases at V and 4 bases at J, with 14 bases between. The CDR3 spells CASSSLAGYYEQYF. The CDR3, as DNA: TGTGCCAGCAGTTCCCTCGCGGGTTATTACGAGCAGTACTTC.

This clone was picked up many times. This sequence joins TRBV20-1 and TRBJ2-3; D is possibly TRBD1 or TRBD2 (5 bases each). This CDR3 spans 15 amino acids. V was pared by 6 bases and J by 4 bases, with 20 bases between. CDR1 and CDR2 (germline): DFQATT, SNEGSKA (reference sequence). The chain's CDR3 is CSAEGLGRGPDTQYF. The CDR3 DNA follows: TGCAGTGCAGAGGGGCTAGGCCGGGGACCAGATACGCAGTATTTT.

This clone appeared many times. The rearrangement uses TRBV5-5 and TRBJ1-5, with 8 bases identical to TRBD1. The germline V gene has CDR1 SGHKS and CDR2 YYEKEE (reference sequence). This CDR3 is built from 16 residues. V lost 4 bases, J lost 8 bases, and 14 bases stayed unmatched. CDR3: CASSVPTGEFSEPQHF. In nucleotides, the CDR3 is TGTGCCAGCAGCGTACCGACAGGGGAATTTTCCGAGCCCCAGCATTTT.

This clone occurred many times. V is TRBV6-1 and J is TRBJ1-4; no firm D call. Trimming took off 5 bases at V and 8 bases at J, with 9 bases between the two ends. The CDR3 totals 12 residues. Germline CDR1 MNHNS, CDR2 SASEGT. The CDR3 reads CASSRGLEKLFF. The CDR3 region has the DNA TGTGCCAGCAGTAGAGGTCTAGAAAAACTGTTTTTT.

The chain joins TRBV6-1 to TRBJ2-7; D is unresolved. The CDR3 has 12 amino acids. CDR1 MNHNS and CDR2 SASEGT come from the germline V gene. V lost 7 bases and J lost 2, with 9 bases in between. The CDR3 loop is CASTRYTYEQYF. The CDR3 DNA reads as TGTGCCAGCACGCGGTATACCTACGAGCAGTACTTC.

This clone has ten or more counts. V usage is TRBV20-1 and J usage is TRBJ2-7; 7 nucleotides align to TRBD1. V was pared by 2 bases and J by 5 bases, with 12 bases of the junction left unmatched. The CDR3 sequence is 15 residues long. Germline CDR1 is DFQATT and CDR2 is SNEGSKA (reference sequence). CDR3 loop: CSARPSTGNLHEQYF. CDR3 DNA: TGCAGTGCTAGACCCTCGACAGGGAATTTACACGAGCAGTACTTC.

This clone has just a few counts. J is TRBJ2-4 and V is TRBV19; a weak D match, TRBD1 (6 bases). CDR1 and CDR2 from the germline V gene are LNHDA and SQIVND (reference sequence). V lost 0 bases, J lost 6 bases, and 15 bases lay in between. The CDR3 has 16 residues. CDR3: CASSIDPTGLGNIQYF. CDR3 nucleotide sequence: TGTGCCAGTAGTATAGATCCAACAGGGTTGGGAAACATTCAGTACTTC. The whole variable domain, remainder taken from reference TRBV19 and TRBJ2-4, is DGGITQSPKYLFRKEGQNVTLSCEQNLNHDAMYWYRQDPGQGLRLIYYSQIVNDFQKGDIAEGYSVSREKKESFPLTVTSAQKNPTAFYLCASSIDPTGLGNIQYFGAGTRLSVL.

The J gene is TRBJ1-1, the V gene TRBV2, with D possibly TRBD1 on 6 matching bases. Germline V gene data show CDR1 as SNHLY and CDR2 as FYNNEI. Trimming pared 6 bases from V and 0 bases from J, leaving 14 bases between. The CDR3 runs to 15 residues. The CDR3 protein is CASRASTGVNTEAFF. The CDR3 DNA follows: TGTGCCAGCAGGGCGTCGACAGGTGTGAACACTGAAGCTTTCTTT.

This clone was observed a few times. The chain employs TRBV2 and TRBJ2-1; TRBD1 might be the D (6 bases). The CDR3 extends over 15 amino acids. Trimming stripped 6 bases from V and 1 base from J, with 13 bases between. Germline CDR1 is SNHLY and CDR2 is FYNNEI. CDR3 coding DNA: TGTGCCAGCAGCTCCAGGGGTTCGTCCTACAATGAGCAGTTCTTC. Encoded protein: CASSSRGSSYNEQFF.

As for this clone: This may be a read error: a much more frequent sequence differs by one nucleotide. J is TRBJ2-6 and V is TRBV7-6; D is unresolved. Deletions cut 5 bases from V and 1 base from J, with 12 bases between. The germline CDR1 and CDR2 sequences are SGHVS and FNYEAQ. The CDR3 is 16 amino acids. CDR3 sequence: CASSRGFCSGANVLTF. CDR3 DNA: TGTGCCAGCAGCCGCGGATTTTGTTCTGGGGCCAACGTCCTGACTTTC.

This clone came up many times. The chain recombines TRBV11-1 with TRBJ2-3; a weak D match, TRBD2 (5 bases). The germline V gene encodes CDR1 SGHAT and CDR2 FQDESV (reference sequence). Between the trimmed V and J ends, which lost 9 bases and 0 bases, there was a span of 16 bases. The CDR3 runs to 15 residues. The CDR3 DNA sequence: TGTGCCAGTACCAGCGGAGTACTTAGCACAGATACGCAGTATTTT. Amino acid sequence: CASTSGVLSTDTQYF. Drawing the rest from reference TRBV11-1 and TRBJ2-3, the complete variable domain is EAEVAQSPRYKITEKSQAVAFWCDPISGHATLYWYRQILGQGPELLVQFQDESVVDDSQLPKDRFSAERLKGVDSTLKIQPAELGDSAMYLCASTSGVLSTDTQYFGPGTRLTVL.

This clone occurred many times. The chain uses TRBV24-1 and TRBJ2-3, with D maybe TRBD2 (6 bases). V was shortened by 0 bases and J by 0 bases, with 18 bases between the two germline ends. Germline CDR1 reads KGHDR; CDR2 reads SFDVKD. The CDR3 extends over 19 amino acids. The DNA for the CDR3 is TGTGCCACCAGTGATTTGCCCGTGGGGGGAGTCTCGAGCACAGATACGCAGTATTTT. Translating it yields CATSDLPVGGVSSTDTQYF.

This clone was seen many times. The V gene is TRBV29-1, the J gene TRBJ2-1; 10 nucleotides agree with TRBD2. This CDR3 has 13 residues. With 4 bases clipped from V and 5 bases from J, the junction kept 2 bases outside the gene matches. Germline CDR1 SQVTM, CDR2 ANQGSEA. The CDR3 here is CSVGTSGDNEQFF. The DNA of the CDR3 is TGCAGCGTTGGGACTAGCGGAGACAATGAGCAGTTCTTC.

J is TRBJ2-1 and V is TRBV10-3, with TRBD2 matching 12 bases. Germline V gene lookup returns CDR1 ENHRY and CDR2 SYGVKD. V shed 4 bases, J shed 7 bases, and the junction held 8 bases outside the gene matches. This CDR3 contains 16 residues. The CDR3 DNA reads as TGTGCCATCAGTGGTTGGACTAGCGGGACCGGTAATGAGCAGTTCTTC. Its translation: CAISGWTSGTGNEQFF.

The table lists this clone with many counts. V and J are TRBV2 and TRBJ1-1, with TRBD1 as a possible D gene (6 bases). Germline lookup yields CDR1 SNHLY and CDR2 FYNNEI. The CDR3 is made up of 15 amino acids. V lost 6 bases, J lost 2 bases, and 16 bases lay in between. CDR3 in amino acids: CASSHGQGRNTEAFF. CDR3 bases: TGTGCCAGCAGCCATGGTCAGGGGCGCAACACTGAAGCTTTCTTT. Complete variable domain (other parts from reference TRBV2 and TRBJ1-1): EPEVTQTPSHQVTQMGQEVILRCVPISNHLYFYWYRQILGQKVEFLVSFYNNEISEKSEIFDDQFSVERPDGSNFTLKIRSTKLEDSAMYFCASSHGQGRNTEAFFGQGTRLTVV.

This clone has at least ten counts. The V and J genes are TRBV10-3 and TRBJ2-7; 9 bases line up with TRBD1. The V gene end was trimmed by 7 bases and the J gene end by 6 bases; junction bases not matched to a gene: 16. The CDR3 spans 16 residues. Germline CDR1 is ENHRY and CDR2 is SYGVKD. The CDR3 loop reads CAIKPGQGWPGGEQYF. The CDR3, as DNA: TGTGCCATCAAGCCGGGACAGGGATGGCCTGGCGGCGAGCAGTACTTC.

The chain is built from TRBV28 and TRBJ2-7, with TRBD1 identical over 7 bases. Looked up from germline, CDR1 is MDHEN and CDR2 is SYDVKM. The CDR3 has 16 amino acids. Trimming cost V 5 bases and J 8 bases; bases outside gene matches: 18. CDR3: CASSPPVGQSVVKQYF. DNA for the CDR3: TGTGCCAGCAGTCCCCCCGTGGGACAGTCAGTAGTTAAGCAGTACTTC.

At least ten counts were recorded for this clone. This sequence joins TRBV20-1 and TRBJ2-3; D is perhaps TRBD1 or TRBD2 (5 bases each). This CDR3 has 15 amino acids. CDR1 is DFQATT and CDR2 is SNEGSKA in the germline V gene (reference sequence). V was trimmed by 6 bases and J by 2 bases, leaving 18 bases between them. The CDR3 here is CSATGTAWVTDTQYF. DNA of the CDR3: TGCAGTGCCACCGGGACCGCCTGGGTCACAGATACGCAGTATTTT.

This clone was seen many times. The V and J genes are TRBV20-1 and TRBJ1-2; D is unresolved. The CDR3 has 13 residues. V was trimmed by 6 bases and J by 8 bases, leaving 19 bases between them. Germline CDR1 is DFQATT and CDR2 is SNEGSKA (reference sequence). This CDR3 is CSAPREGRRGYTF. Written as DNA, the CDR3 is TGCAGTGCCCCACGAGAGGGCCGAAGAGGCTACACCTTC.